These 8 T cell receptor beta chains originate from one sample sequenced in a study of T-cell memory formation after mild COVID-19. Each CDR3 protein gets one entry after TCRdb re-called the 5' RACE reads with MiXCR. This table has about 190,000 distinct CDR3 sequences, around 20% appearing once. The sample taken for sequencing was PBMCs or a T cell subset sorted from them (not recorded which). The receptors shown here come from an adult woman who had mild COVID-19 (a few samples of this study predate the infection). Cell type and time point are not known.

The V call is TRBV4-2, the J call TRBJ2-7, with 8 nucleotides matching TRBD2. Germline CDR1 LGHNA, CDR2 YNFKEQ. The CDR3 is made up of 16 amino acids. V shed 3 bases and J 8 bases; nucleotides not matched to a gene: 15. CDR3 nucleotides: TGTGCCAGCAGCCAGGCTCGGGGACTAGAGGGAGATCAGCAGTACTTC. Its translation: CASSQARGLEGDQQYF.

This clonotype was seen more than once but under ten times. The CDR3 loop reads CASSYRDNYNEQFF. The CDR3 DNA is TGTGCCAGCAGTTATAGGGACAACTACAATGAGCAGTTCTTC. The genes are TRBV12-3 or TRBV12-4 and TRBJ2-1; D perhaps matches TRBD1 (6 bases). This CDR3 region has 14 residues. Trimming removed 4 bases at V and 3 bases at J, with 10 bases between.

In regard to this clonotype: The junction does not match germline at one end; this may be a read error. The J gene is TRBJ1-1, the V gene TRBV5-5; 10 nucleotides agree with TRBD1. CDR3 length: 14 residues. Germline V gene lookup returns CDR1 SGHKS and CDR2 YYEKEE (reference sequence). CDR3 in amino acids: CASSWGQGNAEAFF. DNA of the CDR3: TGTGCCAGCAGCTGGGGACAGGGGAACGCTGAAGCTTTCTTT.

This clonotype was counted between two and nine times. This chain links TRBV5-1 with TRBJ1-5, with D perhaps TRBD1 (6 bases). The CDR3 has 15 residues. In germline, CDR1 is SGHRS, CDR2 YFSETQ. V dropped 1 base and J dropped 3 bases, with 11 bases sitting between them. CDR3 coding DNA: TGCGCCAGCAGCTTGAGCCCAGGGGACAATCAGCCCCAGCATTTT. It is translated as CASSLSPGDNQPQHF.

The chain has TRBV4-2 and TRBJ2-5, with D possibly called TRBD1 or TRBD2 (6 bases each). Germline V gene data show CDR1 as LGHNA and CDR2 as YNFKEQ. The CDR3 length is 14 residues. Trimming took off 5 bases at V and 1 base at J, with 11 bases between the two ends. The CDR3 sequence is CASSGGGSQETQYF. CDR3 coding DNA: TGTGCCAGCAGCGGAGGGGGGAGCCAAGAGACCCAGTACTTC.

A note on this clonotype: This likely comes from a read error, as the CDR3 has no conserved phenylalanine or tryptophan at its end. Because the CDR3's place on the DNA is in doubt, the DNA is left out and the CDR3 is given as listed by TCRdb. The genes are TRBV20-1 and TRBJ1-1. Germline V gene data show CDR1 as DFQATT and CDR2 as SNEGSKA (reference sequence). From its first to its last residue, the CDR3 has 10 amino acids. The CDR3: CSARSSRLFA.

This clonotype was picked up a small number of times. This rearrangement joins TRBV7-8 to TRBJ1-2, with D possibly matching TRBD1 (5 bases). The CDR3 runs 15 residues. Trimming cost V 3 bases and J 0 bases, with 11 bases left between them. Germline values: CDR1 SGHVS, CDR2 FQNEAQ. CDR3 coding DNA: TGTGCCAGCAGCTTGGGGGACCCAACTAACTATGGCTACACCTTC. Its translation is CASSLGDPTNYGYTF.

This clonotype was observed a few times. The CDR3 region is CASSLRRDRNEQFF. CDR3 nucleotide sequence: TGTGCCAGCAGTCTACGGCGGGACCGGAATGAGCAGTTCTTC. This chain links TRBV7-8 with TRBJ2-1; tentatively, D is TRBD2 (6 bases). V dropped 6 bases and J dropped 7 bases, with 16 bases sitting between them. Germline V gene lookup returns CDR1 SGHVS and CDR2 FQNEAQ. This CDR3 spans 14 amino acids.